A single sample gave rise to the 20 T cell receptor beta chains below, sequenced in a study of shared clonotypes between healthy human individuals. The table came from immunoSEQ multiplex PCR; TCRdb's copy has only in-frame clones and leaves some out. The sample has about half a million clones, 60% to 80% seen once; the top ten hold approximately 12%. Sequenced input: PBMCs. These receptors were obtained from a woman aged 35 to 49 in good health. Some clones in this sample may be carry-over from other donors' samples.

The V and J genes are TRBV10-2 and TRBJ1-1; D is ambiguous. Trimming stripped 3 bases from V and 6 bases from J, with 5 bases between. The CDR3 loop spans 11 amino acids. Germline CDR1 WSHSY, CDR2 SAAADI. The CDR3 region has the DNA TGCGCCAGCAGTGATGACGCTGAAGCTTTCTTT. This translates into CASSDDAEAFF.

The V call is TRBV9, the J call TRBJ2-6; D may be TRBD2 (5 bases). The CDR3 totals 19 residues. Germline V lookup: CDR1 SGDLS, CDR2 YYNGEE. The V end was cut by 0 bases, the J end by 2 bases, with 18 bases between. The CDR3 sequence is CASSVGGRAIWAGANVLTF. CDR3 bases: TGTGCCAGCAGCGTAGGCGGGCGTGCAATCTGGGCTGGGGCCAACGTCCTGACTTTC.

CDR3 loop: CSARVADTQYF. The DNA for the CDR3 is TGCAGTGCTAGAGTGGCAGATACGCAGTATTTT. The V gene is TRBV20-1, the J gene TRBJ2-3; D is undetermined. The V end lost 1 base, the J end lost 4 bases, and 3 bases lay between the germline ends. Germline V gives CDR1 DFQATT, CDR2 SNEGSKA (reference sequence). The CDR3 totals 11 residues.

Remarks on this clone: This is likely an artifact of a read error, given a far larger clone one base away. This sample also contains other DNA sequences that code for the same CDR3. The CDR3 loop reads CASSLQGSYEQYF. In DNA form, the CDR3 reads TGTGCCAGCAGCTTACAGGGTTCCTACGAGCAGTACTTC. The chain couples TRBV11-2 to TRBJ2-7; D perhaps matches TRBD1 (5 bases). CDR3 length equals 13 residues. Germline V CDR1 and CDR2: SGHAT, FQNNGV. Trimming pared 2 bases from V and 1 base from J, leaving 6 bases between. The entire variable domain, with the rest obtained from reference TRBV11-2 and TRBJ2-7, is as follows: EAGVAQSPRYKIIEKRQSVAFWCNPISGHATLYWYQQILGQGPKLLIQFQNNGVVDDSQLPKDRFSAERLKGVDSTLKIQPAKLEDSAVYLCASSLQGSYEQYFGPGTRLTVT.

V gene TRBV4-1 combines with J gene TRBJ2-7; 10 positions match TRBD2. This CDR3 region has 15 residues. V lost 5 bases to trimming and J lost 4 bases; unmatched junction nucleotides: 8. Germline lookup yields CDR1 MGHRA and CDR2 YSYEKL. CDR3 protein: CASSSRQGLAYEQYF. The CDR3 nucleotides read TGCGCCAGCAGCTCCCGGCAGGGACTAGCGTACGAGCAGTACTTC.

A note on this clone: A read error may explain this, as a much larger clone is one base away. This chain links TRBV28 with TRBJ1-4; tentatively, D is TRBD1 (5 bases). V was clipped by 8 bases and J by 8 bases, with 15 bases between them. Germline assignment: CDR1 MDHEN and CDR2 SYDVKM. CDR3 length: 13 amino acids. CDR3 region: CASGEGFGEKLFF. The DNA for the CDR3 is TGTGCCAGCGGAGAGGGGTTCGGGGAAAAACTGTTTTTT.

The rearrangement uses TRBV18 and TRBJ2-3, with D tentatively TRBD2 (5 bases). Germline-derived CDR1 and CDR2 are KGHSH and LQKENI. This CDR3 comprises 16 residues. The ends were cut back, 0 bases at V and 2 bases at J, with 12 bases in the middle. The CDR3 DNA reads as TGTGCCAGCTCACCACCCTCGAGGGATACCACAGATACGCAGTATTTT. Amino acids: CASSPPSRDTTDTQYF. Complete variable domain (other parts from reference TRBV18 and TRBJ2-3): NAGVMQNPRHLVRRRGQEARLRCSPMKGHSHVYWYRQLPEEGLKFMVYLQKENIIDESGMPKERFSAEFPKEGPSILRIQQVVRGDSAAYFCASSPPSRDTTDTQYFGPGTRLTVL.

The rearrangement uses TRBV27 and TRBJ2-7; 9 nucleotides align to TRBD1. Germline values: CDR1 MNHEY, CDR2 SMNVEV (reference sequence). The CDR3 runs to 16 residues. The V and J ends lost 4 bases and 3 bases, in that order; junction bases with no gene match: 10. CDR3 in DNA: TGTGCCAGCAGTTACTCTGCCGGACAGGGGAACTACGAGCAGTACTTC. Its protein is CASSYSAGQGNYEQYF.

The CDR3 bases are TGTGCCAGCAGCGTAGCCCCGGGACCAACCACCTCCGAGCAGTACTTC. Its translation is CASSVAPGPTTSEQYF. The chain combines TRBV9 with TRBJ2-7, with D tentatively TRBD1 or TRBD2 (5 bases each). The CDR3 has 16 residues. Per the germline V gene, CDR1 is SGDLS and CDR2 is YYNGEE. Trimming left V 0 bases short and J 6 bases short, with 19 bases between.

The chain is built from TRBV5-4 and TRBJ2-7; D may be TRBD2 (5 bases). The CDR3 runs to 15 residues. The V end was cut by 4 bases, the J end by 3 bases, with 17 bases between. Germline V gene sequence: CDR1 SGHNT, CDR2 YYREEE (reference sequence). The CDR3 sequence: CASSGVLASDYEQYF. DNA of the CDR3: TGTGCCAGCAGCGGAGTGCTAGCTTCTGACTACGAGCAGTACTTC.

The chain links TRBV5-1 to TRBJ2-1; TRBD2 matches at 14 bases. V was clipped by 0 bases and J by 6 bases; unmatched bases: 5. The CDR3 is made up of 17 amino acids. Germline-derived CDR1 and CDR2 are SGHRS and YFSETQ. In nucleotides, the CDR3 is TGCGCCAGCAGCTTGGATCCCGGGACTAGCGGGAGCAATGAGCAGTTCTTC. This sequence encodes CASSLDPGTSGSNEQFF.

This clone turned up a few times. This chain uses TRBV25-1 with TRBJ2-2; D is possibly TRBD2 (7 bases). This CDR3 comprises 18 residues. Per germline, CDR1 MGHDK and CDR2 SYGVNS. The ends were cut back, 4 bases at V and 0 bases at J, with 18 bases in the middle. For the CDR3, the DNA is TGTGCCAGCAGTGGACTCACAGGGAGGGTTTCGAACACCGGGGAGCTGTTTTTT. It codes for CASSGLTGRVSNTGELFF. The full variable domain, completed using reference TRBV25-1 and TRBJ2-2, is EADIYQTPRYLVIGTGKKITLECSQTMGHDKMYWYQQDPGMELHLIHYSYGVNSTEKGDLSSESTVSRIRTEHFPLTLESARPSHTSQYLCASSGLTGRVSNTGELFFGEGSRLTVL.

This clone was seen at least ten times. V and J are TRBV5-6 and TRBJ2-5, with D perhaps TRBD2 (6 bases). The CDR3 is 15 amino acids. Germline CDR1 SGHDT, CDR2 YYEEEE. Trimming removed 2 bases from V and 5 bases from J, with 16 bases in between. The CDR3 region is CASSFRLGPWETQYF. DNA for the CDR3: TGTGCCAGCAGCTTCAGACTAGGGCCCTGGGAGACCCAGTACTTC.

The CDR3 spells CASSARANTGELFF. The CDR3 DNA is TGTGCCAGTAGTGCCCGAGCGAACACCGGGGAGCTGTTTTTT. The chain links TRBV19 to TRBJ2-2; no definite D call. V lost 5 bases and J lost 0, with 7 bases in between. The CDR3 has 14 amino acids. CDR1 is LNHDA and CDR2 is SQIVND in the germline V gene (reference sequence).

The V call is TRBV9, the J call TRBJ2-5; TRBD1 aligns across 8 bases. The CDR3 consists of 15 residues. V shed 4 bases, J shed 3 bases, and the junction held 8 bases outside the gene matches. Germline lookup yields CDR1 SGDLS and CDR2 YYNGEE. CDR3 DNA sequence: TGTGCCAGCAGCCCAGGGCCGACAGGGGAAGAGACCCAGTACTTC. This translates into CASSPGPTGEETQYF.

For this clone: Only one base separates this from a far larger clonotype, so it likely reflects a read error. The chain links TRBV2 to TRBJ1-2; D unclear. CDR1 is SNHLY and CDR2 is FYNNEI in the germline V gene. This CDR3 region has 12 residues. Between the trimmed V and J ends, which lost 7 bases and 7 bases, there was a span of 13 bases. The CDR3 bases are TGTGCCAGCATAGCGGTAGAAGGTGGCTACACCTTC. Translating gives CASIAVEGGYTF.

This clone was found once. The gene calls are TRBV5-4 and TRBJ2-5; possibly TRBD1 for D (5 bases). This CDR3 is built from 15 residues. Germline values: CDR1 SGHNT, CDR2 YYREEE (reference sequence). V dropped 6 bases and J dropped 3 bases, with 18 bases sitting between them. The CDR3 loop is CASTHPDTGKETQYF. Here the CDR3 DNA reads TGTGCCAGCACCCACCCGGACACGGGCAAAGAGACCCAGTACTTC.

This clone was detected only once. This chain links TRBV30 with TRBJ1-2, with D possibly matching TRBD1 (6 bases). V was pared by 3 bases and J by 4 bases, with 15 bases between. Germline V gene lookup returns CDR1 GTSNPN and CDR2 SVGIG (reference sequence). The CDR3 runs to 14 residues. CDR3 residues: CAWSLPRGPYGYTF. In DNA, the CDR3 is TGTGCCTGGAGCCTCCCTCGGGGGCCCTATGGCTACACCTTC.

The chain has TRBV7-2 and TRBJ2-7, with D possibly being TRBD1 (8 bases). Trimming stripped 5 bases from V and 4 bases from J, with 12 bases between. In germline, CDR1 is SGHTA, CDR2 FQGNSA. The CDR3 is 13 amino acids. Written as DNA, the CDR3 is TGTGCCAGCAGCAACAGGGGGGGGTACGAGCAGTACTTC. Translation: CASSNRGGYEQYF. Full variable domain (remainder filled in from reference TRBV7-2 and TRBJ2-7): GAGVSQSPSNKVTEKGKDVELRCDPISGHTALYWYRQSLGQGLEFLIYFQGNSAPDKSGLPSDRFSAERTGGSVSTLTIQRTQQEDSAVYLCASSNRGGYEQYFGPGTRLTVT.

In DNA, the CDR3 is TGCGCCAGCAGCCCGACAGGAGGCACAGATACGCAGTATTTT. Residues: CASSPTGGTDTQYF. The rearrangement joins TRBV4-3 to TRBJ2-3, with D possibly matching TRBD1 (6 bases). V shed 4 bases and J shed 1 base, with 9 bases lying between them. The germline CDR1 and CDR2 sequences are LGHNA and YSLEER. The CDR3 has 14 amino acids.